This T cell receptor (beta chain) is from a study of T cells after yellow fever vaccination. V lost 6 bases and J lost 6, with 16 bases in between. CDR3 length equals 15 residues. Germline V gene sequence: CDR1 SGHDT, CDR2 YYEEEE. TCRdb recomputed calls from the 5' RACE reads with MiXCR, one row per CDR3 protein. The repertoire consists of 340,000 or so distinct CDR3 sequences, with about an eighth occurring once and the leading ten covering 2.5% to 4%. This sequence originates from a man between 18 and 29 years old who received the YFV17D yellow fever vaccine. Specimen: CD4+ T cells sorted from PBMCs, collected 15 days after the yellow fever booster vaccination. The chain is built from TRBV5-6 and TRBJ1-6; unclear D gene. The DNA for the CDR3 is TGTGCCAGCATCGCCAGTGCCCGGGGTAATTCACCCCTCCACTTT. It translates to CASIASARGNSPLHF.